This record covers a single T cell receptor (beta chain). This clone has a handful of counts. Its antigen specificity is not known. No much larger clone exists at a distance of one base, and base qualities are not known. The immunoSEQ Assay, a bias-controlled multiplex PCR, was used to amplify TCRbeta CDR3 regions from genomic DNA. The authors processed their data as follows. Within the assay, amplification of reference gene primers was used to estimate how many nucleated cells each sample contained. Sequence reads were collapsed and filtered to measure the absolute abundance of every unique TCRbeta CDR3 rearrangement. For each sample, productive Simpson clonality was calculated as the square root of Simpson's diversity index over productive rearrangements. TCRdb mirrors the immuneACCESS table, restricted to in-frame sequences. Some clones are absent from its copies; in checked studies, under half trace to an unresolved V gene, and the reason for the others is unknown. V and J calls plus clone size are reproduced from that table; the DNA served to infer D and trimming. This sample is represented by about 220,000 clones; roughly 88% of them were singletons. More than 9% of the sample comes from the top ten.

The collaborating institutions used their own protocols to collect whole blood in K2EDTA tubes. Collaborator samples were shipped for TCRbeta analysis as frozen whole blood, isolated PBMCs, or DNA extracted from either sample type. This sample was included in a study of blood T cell repertoires in COVID-19 (TCRdb year 2020). In terms of the full investigation: Collaborator samples came from the United States, Italy and Spain and covered acute and convalescent phases of COVID-19. The prospective study material was composed of cDNA or gDNA derived from T cells, B-cell-depleted T cells, or PBMCs. The dataset comprised deeply sampled blood TCRbeta repertoires from subjects exposed to, actively infected with, or recovered from COVID-19. A freely available public database, intended as a resource for researchers studying the immune response to SARS-CoV-2, is where the repertoires were released. The samples were drawn from two sources: the first 160 participants of the ongoing ImmuneRACE study, and some 1,300 subjects contributed by 6 global collaborators. Sample metadata almost always included a de-identified subject ID, COVID-19 status, age in years and sex. HLA class I and class II types, where available, came from metadata supplied by the sample provider rather than from assay-based typing.

Unmatched junction bases come to 8, with V trimmed by 0 bases and J by 4 bases. The germline V gene encodes CDR1 LGHDT and CDR2 YNNKEL (reference sequence). The CDR3 has 17 amino acids, counting the end cysteine and phenylalanine. Only the CDR3 region is kept as DNA, spanning 51 bases read in frame from base 1. General conclusions and limits of the study: The amount of clinical and demographic metadata varied by source and participant and was provided uncurated.

Specimen: peripheral blood. The chain was built from TRBV3-1 (or the pseudogene TRBV3-2) and TRBJ2-2; 7 central bases correspond to TRBD2. The sequence derives from a man in his forties or fifties with active or convalescent COVID-19. The CDR3: CASSQEGEGPLTGELFF. The DNA reads as follows: TGTGCCAGCAGCCAAGAAGGGGAGGGACCTCTCACCGGGGAGCTGTTTTTT.